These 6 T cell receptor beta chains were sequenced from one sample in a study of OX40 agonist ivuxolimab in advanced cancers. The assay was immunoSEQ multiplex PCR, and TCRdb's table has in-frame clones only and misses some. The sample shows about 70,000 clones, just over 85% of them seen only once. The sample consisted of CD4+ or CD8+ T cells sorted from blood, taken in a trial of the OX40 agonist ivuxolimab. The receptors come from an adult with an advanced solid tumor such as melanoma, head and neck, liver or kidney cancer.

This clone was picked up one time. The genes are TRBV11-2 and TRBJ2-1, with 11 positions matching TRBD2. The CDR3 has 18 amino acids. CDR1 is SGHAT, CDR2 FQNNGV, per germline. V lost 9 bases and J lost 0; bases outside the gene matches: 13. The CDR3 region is CASSSGLAGPSSYNEQFF. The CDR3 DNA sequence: TGTGCCAGTTCCAGCGGACTAGCGGGTCCGAGCTCCTACAATGAGCAGTTCTTC.

The CDR3 nucleotides are TGTGCCAGCAGTTCACCGGGACAGTCCTATGGCTACACCTTC. Translated, it gives CASSSPGQSYGYTF. V and J are TRBV6-1 and TRBJ1-2; 7 bases are a match to TRBD1. The CDR3 has 14 residues. The V segment lost 5 bases and the J segment 4 bases; nucleotides outside the gene matches: 7. CDR1 MNHNS and CDR2 SASEGT come from the germline V gene.

For the CDR3, the DNA is TGTGCCAGCTCACCACCCTCGGTGGCCTTAGAGCAGTACTTC. This gives the protein CASSPPSVALEQYF. The chain carries TRBV18 and TRBJ2-7; D gene uncertain. The V end lost 0 bases, the J end lost 7 bases, and 13 bases lay between the germline ends. The CDR3 contains 14 residues. Germline V lookup: CDR1 KGHSH, CDR2 LQKENI.

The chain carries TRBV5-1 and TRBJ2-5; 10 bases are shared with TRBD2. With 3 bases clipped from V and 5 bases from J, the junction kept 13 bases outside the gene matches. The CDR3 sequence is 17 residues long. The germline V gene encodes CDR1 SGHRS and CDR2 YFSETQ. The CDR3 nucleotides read TGCGCCAGCAGCTCTCGGGAGAGCGGGGGGGCCTCCGAGACCCAGTACTTC. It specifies CASSSRESGGASETQYF.

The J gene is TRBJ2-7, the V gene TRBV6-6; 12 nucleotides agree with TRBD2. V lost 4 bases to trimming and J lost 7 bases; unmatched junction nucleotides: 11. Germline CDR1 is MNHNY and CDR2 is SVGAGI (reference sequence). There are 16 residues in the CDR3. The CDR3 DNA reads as TGTGCCAGCAGTTGGTCCTACCCAGGACTAGCGGGGGAGCAGTACTTC. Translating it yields CASSWSYPGLAGEQYF.

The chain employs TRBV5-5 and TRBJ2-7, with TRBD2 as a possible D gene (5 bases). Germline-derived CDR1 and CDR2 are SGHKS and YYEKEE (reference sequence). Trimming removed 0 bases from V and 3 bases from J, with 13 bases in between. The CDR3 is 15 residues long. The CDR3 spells CASSLGASLHYEQYF. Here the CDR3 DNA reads TGTGCCAGCAGCTTGGGGGCTAGCCTCCACTACGAGCAGTACTTC.